This entry lists 8 T cell receptor beta chains sequenced from one sample in a study of identical twins. TCRdb independently ran MiXCR on the 5' RACE reads; one entry per CDR3 protein. The table lists under 1 million distinct CDR3 sequences, about 12% of them singletons. These data also featured in a second study, about yellow fever vaccine responses in identical twins.

Sequenced sample: PBMCs. The receptors were sampled from a woman younger than 35 in good health.

This chain links TRBV5-1 with TRBJ1-1; 8 nucleotides align to TRBD1. The CDR3 loop spans 13 amino acids. Germline V lookup: CDR1 SGHRS, CDR2 YFSETQ. Trimming at V came to 2 bases and at J to 7 bases, leaving 4 bases not matched to a gene. The DNA of the CDR3 is TGCGCCAGCAGCTTTGGACAGGGAGGTGAAGCTTTCTTT. Its translation: CASSFGQGGEAFF.

The sample holds a few counts of this clonotype. V usage is TRBV29-1 and J usage is TRBJ1-4; D may be TRBD1 (5 bases). Looked up from germline, CDR1 is SQVTM and CDR2 is ANQGSEA. This CDR3 region has 14 residues. V gave up 4 bases and J gave up 2 bases, with 11 bases separating them. CDR3 in DNA: TGCAGCGTTGCGGGGGGTGCGACTAATGAAAAACTGTTTTTT. Translated, it gives CSVAGGATNEKLFF.

The V and J genes are TRBV7-9 and TRBJ2-1; 7 bases fit TRBD2. CDR3 length equals 15 residues. The germline CDR1 and CDR2 sequences are SEHNR and FQNEAQ (reference sequence). The V and J ends lost 7 bases and 6 bases, in that order; junction bases with no gene match: 12. The CDR3 spells CASTLTAGVINEQFF. The CDR3 nucleotides are TGTGCCAGCACCCTGACGGCGGGAGTGATCAATGAGCAGTTCTTC.

The table lists this clonotype with many counts. The chain has TRBV20-1 and TRBJ1-1; D remains ambiguous. V was pared by 7 bases and J by 4 bases, with 10 bases between. The CDR3 is 11 residues long. The V gene's germline CDR1 is DFQATT and CDR2 SNEGSKA (reference sequence). CDR3 DNA: TGCAGTGGTCCGGGGTCCACTGAAGCTTTCTTT. It translates to CSGPGSTEAFF.

This clonotype appeared a few times. CDR3 nucleotides: TGTGCCAGCAGTGAATGGCCAACGGGCTCCTACAATGAGCAGTTCTTC. Its protein product is CASSEWPTGSYNEQFF. The rearrangement joins TRBV2 to TRBJ2-1; D is unclear. V lost 2 bases and J lost 0, with 11 bases in between. Per the germline V gene, CDR1 is SNHLY and CDR2 is FYNNEI. The CDR3 is 16 residues long.

This chain uses TRBV12-3 or TRBV12-4 with TRBJ2-3, with a weak D call TRBD1 (6 bases). The CDR3 loop spans 16 amino acids. With 1 base removed from V and 2 bases from J, the gap between germline ends came to 13 bases. The CDR3 loop reads CASSLDGGRSTDTQYF. The CDR3 nucleotides read TGTGCCAGCAGTTTAGATGGGGGCAGATCCACAGATACGCAGTATTTT.

There are many counts of this clonotype. The rearrangement uses TRBV5-1 and TRBJ2-2; D gene unclear. The V end was cut by 7 bases, the J end by 4 bases, with 14 bases between. Germline assignment: CDR1 SGHRS and CDR2 YFSETQ. CDR3 size: 14 residues. CDR3 nucleotides: TGCGCCAGCCGGCAGGTTTCGGGCACCGGGGAGCTGTTTTTT. The encoded protein is CASRQVSGTGELFF.

This chain uses TRBV12-3 or TRBV12-4 with TRBJ1-2, with 11 bases aligning to TRBD1. V was clipped by 6 bases and J by 8 bases; unmatched bases: 11. The CDR3 has 15 residues. The CDR3 reads CASSGQGAIFAGYTF. The CDR3 region has the DNA TGTGCCAGCAGCGGACAGGGGGCGATCTTCGCGGGCTACACCTTC.